The T cell receptor (beta chain) under discussion was sequenced for a study of blood T cell repertoires in COVID-19 (TCRdb year 2020). At the level of the whole study: Samples covering the acute and convalescent phases of COVID-19 were provided by collaborators in the United States, Italy and Spain. The samples were drawn from the first 160 participants of the ongoing ImmuneRACE study and from 1,254 subjects provided by 6 global collaborators. A freely available public database, intended as a resource for researchers studying the immune response to SARS-CoV-2, is where the repertoires were released. The material from the prospective study consisted of cDNA or gDNA derived from T cells, B-cell-depleted T cells, or PBMCs. The sample metadata nearly always contained a de-identified subject ID, COVID-19 status, age in years and sex. Where HLA class I and class II types were available, the types were taken from metadata supplied by the sample provider, not from assay-based typing. The dataset comprised deeply sampled blood TCRbeta repertoires from subjects exposed to, actively infected with, or recovered from COVID-19. Study-level results and caveats: The quantity of clinical and demographic metadata differed by source and by participant and was supplied without curation.

TCRbeta CDR3 regions were amplified from genomic DNA using the immunoSEQ Assay, a bias-controlled multiplex PCR. Processing in the source paper ran as follows. Nucleated cell counts per sample were estimated from amplification of reference gene primers within the assay. To quantify the absolute abundance of each unique TCRbeta CDR3 rearrangement, sequence reads were collapsed and filtered. For each sample, productive Simpson clonality was calculated by taking the square root of Simpson's diversity index across productive rearrangements. TCRdb holds this immuneACCESS table with in-frame rearrangements only. Some clones are missing; in checked studies, unresolved V genes explain under half, and the rest has no known cause. The DNA was the basis for D and trimming; V, J and clone size are from that table. The sample has about 39,000 clones on record, roughly 87% of them singletons. 20% of the sample goes to the ten largest clones.

Each collaborating institution followed its own protocols to collect whole blood in K2EDTA tubes. For TCRbeta analysis, collaborator samples were shipped as frozen whole blood, as isolated PBMCs, or as DNA extracted from either sample type. CDR1 and CDR2, per the germline V gene, are MNHEY and SVGAGI. Reading from cysteine to phenylalanine, the CDR3 counts 15 amino acids. Only CDR3 DNA remains: 45 bases, in frame from the first base. V is pruned by 4 bases and J by 2 bases, leaving 4 bases of the junction without a gene match. Points on this clone: Its binding antigen is unknown. Within one base of it there is no much larger clone, and no base qualities were kept.

The sequence was obtained from a man aged 60-69 years with acute or convalescent COVID-19. This sequence uses TRBV6-5 and TRBJ2-7, and 11 junction bases match TRBD1. What was sequenced was peripheral blood. The nucleotide sequence is TGTGCCAGCAGTTTTAGGGACAGGGGGGCCTACGAGCAGTACTTC. Translation gives CASSFRDRGAYEQYF.